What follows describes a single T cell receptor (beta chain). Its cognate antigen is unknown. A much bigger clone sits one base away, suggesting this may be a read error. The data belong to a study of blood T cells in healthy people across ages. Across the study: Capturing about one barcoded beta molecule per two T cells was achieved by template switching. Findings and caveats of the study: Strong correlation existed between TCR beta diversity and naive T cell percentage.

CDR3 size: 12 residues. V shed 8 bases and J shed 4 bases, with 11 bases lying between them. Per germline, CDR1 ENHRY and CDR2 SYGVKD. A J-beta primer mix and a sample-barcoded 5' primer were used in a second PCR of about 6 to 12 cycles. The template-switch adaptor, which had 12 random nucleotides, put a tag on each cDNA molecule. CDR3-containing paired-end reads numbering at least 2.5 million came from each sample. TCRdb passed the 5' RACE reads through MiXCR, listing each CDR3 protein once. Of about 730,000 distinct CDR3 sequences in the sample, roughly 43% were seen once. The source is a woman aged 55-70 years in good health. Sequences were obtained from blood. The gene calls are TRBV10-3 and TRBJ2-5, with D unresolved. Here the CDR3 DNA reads TGTGCCATCGTGGGCGCTGGAGAGACCCAGTACTTC. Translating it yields CAIVGAGETQYF.